This TCR beta chain was recovered during a study of OX40 agonist ivuxolimab in advanced cancers. Across the whole study: Two cutaneous melanoma patients and one hepatocellular carcinoma patient, three in all, had partial responses.

CDR3 length equals 15 residues. CDR1 and CDR2 from the germline V gene are MGHRA and YSYEKL. Trimming at V came to 0 bases and at J to 9 bases, leaving 4 bases not matched to a gene. TCRdb's table, derived via immunoSEQ multiplex PCR, lists solely in-frame clones and lacks some. This sample has under 30,000 clones, with 90% found just once. The source is an adult with an advanced solid tumor such as melanoma, head and neck, liver or kidney cancer. Sequencing was performed on CD4+ or CD8+ T cells sorted from blood, taken in a trial of the OX40 agonist ivuxolimab. J is TRBJ2-1 and V is TRBV4-1, with 11 nucleotides matching TRBD2. CDR3 protein: CASSQEELAGGEQFF. CDR3 nucleotide sequence: TGCGCCAGCAGCCAAGAGGAGCTAGCGGGAGGTGAGCAGTTCTTC.